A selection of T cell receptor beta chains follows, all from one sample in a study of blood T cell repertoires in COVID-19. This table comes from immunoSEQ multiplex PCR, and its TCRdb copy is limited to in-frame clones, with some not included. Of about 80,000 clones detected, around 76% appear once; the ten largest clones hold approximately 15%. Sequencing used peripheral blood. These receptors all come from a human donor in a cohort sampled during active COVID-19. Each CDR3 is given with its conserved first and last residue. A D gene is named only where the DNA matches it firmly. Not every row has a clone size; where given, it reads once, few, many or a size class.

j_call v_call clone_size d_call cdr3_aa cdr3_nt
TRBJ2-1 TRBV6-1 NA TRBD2 CASSEGVAGELPFF TGTGCCAGCAGTGAAGGGGTTGCGGGGGAGTTACCGTTCTTC
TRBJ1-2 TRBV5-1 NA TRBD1 CASSSDRGNYGYTF TGCGCCAGCAGCTCGGACAGGGGGAACTATGGCTACACCTTC
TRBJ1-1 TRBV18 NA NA CASSPPYGNTEAFF TGTGCCAGCTCACCACCGTACGGGAACACTGAAGCTTTCTTT
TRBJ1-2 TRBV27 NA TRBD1 CASSPGGENYGYTF TGTGCCAGCAGTCCAGGGGGCGAGAACTATGGCTACACCTTC
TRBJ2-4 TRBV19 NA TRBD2 CASTRSGLAGALNIQYF TGTGCCAGTACTAGGTCAGGACTAGCGGGGGCCCTAAACATTCAGTACTTC
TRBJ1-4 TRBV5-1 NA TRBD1 CASSLVTGNNEKLFF TGCGCCAGCAGCCTAGTGACAGGGAATAATGAAAAACTGTTTTTT
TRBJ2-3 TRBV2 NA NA CASRKRTGPDTQYF TGTGCCAGCAGAAAAAGAACAGGACCTGATACGCAGTATTTT
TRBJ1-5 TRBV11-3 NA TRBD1 CASSSGDRGRIPWTNQPQHF TGTGCCAGCAGCTCTGGGGACAGGGGAAGAATCCCCTGGACCAATCAGCCCCAGCATTTT
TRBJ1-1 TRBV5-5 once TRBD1 CASSTGQGYTEAFF TGTGCCAGCAGCACTGGACAGGGCTACACTGAAGCTTTCTTT
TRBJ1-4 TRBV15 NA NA CATSPATVLPNEKLFF TGTGCCACCAGCCCCGCCACAGTCCTTCCTAATGAAAAACTGTTTTTT
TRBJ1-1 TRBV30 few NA CACRGGTEAFF TGTGCCTGCCGGGGGGGTACTGAAGCTTTCTTT
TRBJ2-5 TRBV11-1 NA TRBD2 CASSLGLAGRETQYF TGTGCCAGCAGCCTGGGACTAGCGGGGCGCGAGACCCAGTACTTC
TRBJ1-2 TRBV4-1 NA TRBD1 CASSQVRQGALWGYTF TGCGCCAGCAGCCAAGTGAGGCAGGGGGCCTTGTGGGGCTACACCTTC
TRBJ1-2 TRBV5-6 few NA CASSFAGQGPWGYTF TGTGCCAGCAGCTTTGCAGGACAAGGGCCATGGGGCTACACCTTC
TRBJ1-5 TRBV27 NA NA CASSPGTSNRPQHF TGTGCCAGCAGTCCGGGGACAAGCAATCGGCCCCAGCATTTT
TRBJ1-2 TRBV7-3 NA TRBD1 CASSLYGFGTDPEMYGYTF TGTGCCAGCAGCTTGTATGGTTTTGGGACAGACCCTGAAATGTATGGCTACACCTTC
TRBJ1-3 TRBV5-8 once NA CASSLQGGSGNTIYF TGTGCCAGCAGCCTGCAGGGAGGCTCTGGAAACACCATATATTTT
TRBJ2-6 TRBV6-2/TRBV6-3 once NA CASSYKGGSGANVLTF TGTGCCAGCAGTTACAAGGGAGGATCTGGGGCCAACGTCCTGACTTTC
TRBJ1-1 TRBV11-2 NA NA CASSLDRANSKAFF TGTGCCAGCAGCTTGGACAGAGCAAATTCTAAAGCTTTCTTT
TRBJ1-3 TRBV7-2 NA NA CASSPYPRGDSGNTIYF TGTGCCAGCAGCCCTTACCCGCGGGGTGACTCTGGAAACACCATATATTTT
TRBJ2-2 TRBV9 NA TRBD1 CASSPTGGSGGELFF TGTGCCAGCAGCCCGACAGGGGGCTCGGGCGGGGAGCTGTTTTTT
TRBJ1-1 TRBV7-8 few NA CASSLEQPLTEAFF TGTGCCAGCAGCTTAGAACAGCCACTCACTGAAGCTTTCTTT
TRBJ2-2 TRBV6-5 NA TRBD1 CASSPQGVGGELFF TGTGCCAGCAGTCCACAGGGGGTCGGCGGGGAGCTGTTTTTT
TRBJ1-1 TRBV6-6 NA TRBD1 CASRDRGLNTEAFF TGTGCCAGCAGGGACAGGGGGCTGAACACTGAAGCTTTCTTT
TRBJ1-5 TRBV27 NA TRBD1 CASSLTGGGNQPQHF TGTGCCAGCAGTTTGACAGGGGGGGGCAATCAGCCCCAGCATTTT
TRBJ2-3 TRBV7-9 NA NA CASTALSNTQYF TGTGCCAGCACCGCTCTTTCTAATACGCAGTATTTT
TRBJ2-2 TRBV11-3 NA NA CASSLALGAGNTGELFF TGTGCCAGCAGCTTGGCCCTGGGGGCGGGGAACACCGGGGAGCTGTTTTTT
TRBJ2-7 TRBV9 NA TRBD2 CASSAEGTSGGLNYEQYF TGTGCCAGCAGCGCAGAAGGGACTAGCGGGGGCCTAAACTACGAGCAGTACTTC
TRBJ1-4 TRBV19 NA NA CASSFSAGGSEKLFF TGTGCCAGTAGTTTTTCGGCAGGTGGATCTGAAAAACTGTTTTTT
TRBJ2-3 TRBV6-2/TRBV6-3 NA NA CASSYGGAADTQYF TGTGCCAGCAGTTACGGGGGGGCGGCAGATACGCAGTATTTT
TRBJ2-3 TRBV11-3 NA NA CASSPRAQGTTDTQYF TGTGCCAGCAGCCCTAGGGCCCAGGGGACCACAGATACGCAGTATTTT
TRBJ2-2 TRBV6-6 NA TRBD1 CASSPWGQGTGELFF TGTGCCAGCAGCCCCTGGGGACAGGGCACCGGGGAGCTGTTTTTT
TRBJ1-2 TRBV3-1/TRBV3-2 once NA CASSLQGGYTF TGTGCCAGCAGCCTCCAGGGTGGCTACACCTTC
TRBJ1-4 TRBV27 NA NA CASKWLGRGELFF TGTGCCAGCAAGTGGCTCGGGAGGGGTGAACTGTTTTTT
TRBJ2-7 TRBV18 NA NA CASSPPDRYYEQYF TGTGCCAGCTCACCACCAGACAGATACTACGAGCAGTACTTC
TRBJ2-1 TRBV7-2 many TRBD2 CASSLASGLAAQYNEQFF TGTGCCAGCAGCTTAGCTTCTGGACTAGCGGCTCAATACAATGAGCAGTTCTTC
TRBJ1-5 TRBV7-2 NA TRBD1 CASSSDRGTQPQHF TGTGCCAGCAGCTCCGACAGGGGGACTCAGCCCCAGCATTTT
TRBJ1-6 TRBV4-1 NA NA CASSYQAGESSYNSPLHF TGCGCCAGCAGCTACCAAGCAGGGGAGAGCTCCTATAATTCACCCCTCCACTTT
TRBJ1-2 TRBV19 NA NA CASSIPLGADYGYTF TGTGCCAGTAGTATCCCCTTGGGGGCTGACTATGGCTACACCTTC
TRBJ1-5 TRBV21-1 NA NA CASSKIDGGNQPQHF TGTGCCAGCAGCAAAATTGACGGAGGCAATCAGCCCCAGCATTTT
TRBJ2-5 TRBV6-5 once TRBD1 CASSSDSRQGKGTQYF TGTGCCAGCAGTTCAGATTCCCGACAGGGAAAGGGGACCCAGTACTTC
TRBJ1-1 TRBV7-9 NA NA CASSPGGNTEAFF TGTGCCAGCAGCCCCGGAGGGAACACTGAAGCTTTCTTT
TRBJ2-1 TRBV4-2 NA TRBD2 CASSQDTLAGGNEQFF TGTGCCAGCAGCCAAGATACCCTAGCGGGGGGCAATGAGCAGTTCTTC
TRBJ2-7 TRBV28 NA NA CASSLYKGYEQYF TGTGCCAGCAGTTTATACAAGGGGTACGAGCAGTACTTC
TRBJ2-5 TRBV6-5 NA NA CASGGGRYQETQYF TGTGCCAGCGGGGGCGGCCGTTATCAAGAGACCCAGTACTTC